This TCR beta chain was captured by sequencing in a study of T cell changes during pregnancy in multiple sclerosis. Germline V gives CDR1 MNHNY, CDR2 SVGAGI (reference sequence). The CDR3 extends over 13 amino acids. Trimming cost V 7 bases and J 2 bases, with 11 bases left between them. Assay: immunoSEQ multiplex PCR; the TCRdb copy retains only in-frame clones and omits some. The repertoire holds about 30,000 clones, 85% to 95% seen once, with 0.4% to 0.55% in the top ten. The sample consisted of CD4+ T cells from peripheral blood mononuclear cells, taken after pregnancy. This clonotype originated in a female donor with multiple sclerosis, enrolled in a pregnancy study. This chain uses TRBV6-6 with TRBJ1-1; D remains ambiguous. CDR3 sequence (DNA): TGTGCCAGCACCCCTGGGCAAAACACTGAAGCTTTCTTT. Protein: CASTPGQNTEAFF.